A single sample gave rise to the 16 T cell receptor beta chains below, sequenced in a study of OX40 agonist ivuxolimab in advanced cancers. Libraries were prepared by immunoSEQ multiplex PCR; TCRdb keeps only in-frame clonotypes and omits some of them. Of about 90,000 clones in the sample, 80% to 90% were seen once. The sample consisted of CD4+ or CD8+ T cells sorted from blood, taken in a trial of the OX40 agonist ivuxolimab. These receptors all come from an adult with an advanced solid tumor such as melanoma, head and neck, liver or kidney cancer.

The chain has TRBV5-1 and TRBJ2-2; 9 positions agree with TRBD2. V lost 4 bases and J lost 5; bases outside the gene matches: 9. Germline V gives CDR1 SGHRS, CDR2 YFSETQ. This CDR3 is 16 amino acids long. As DNA, the CDR3 is TGCGCCAGCAGCCGGGCGGGAGGGCCGGGGACCGGGGAGCTGTTTTTT. It is translated as CASSRAGGPGTGELFF.

The CDR3 bases are TGCAGTGGGGACAGGCCCTATGGCTACACCTTC. Its protein product is CSGDRPYGYTF. This rearrangement joins TRBV20-1 to TRBJ1-2; 8 positions agree with TRBD1. This CDR3 comprises 11 residues. The junction had 2 bases not matched to a gene; V was cut back by 7 bases and J by 4 bases. CDR1 is DFQATT, CDR2 SNEGSKA, per germline (reference sequence).

The chain combines TRBV11-3 with TRBJ2-3; TRBD2 agrees at 11 bases. V shed 3 bases and J 5 bases; nucleotides not matched to a gene: 13. The CDR3 has 18 amino acids. Germline loops: CDR1 SGHNT, CDR2 YENEEA. CDR3 amino acids: CASSFTGSGRARQDTQYF. As DNA, the CDR3 is TGTGCCAGCAGCTTTACGGGTAGCGGGAGGGCCAGGCAAGATACGCAGTATTTT.

This clone has a handful of counts. The rearrangement links TRBV7-9 to TRBJ1-2; TRBD1 aligns across 11 bases. The germline CDR1 and CDR2 sequences are SEHNR and FQNEAQ (reference sequence). The CDR3 is made up of 14 amino acids. V lost 11 bases to trimming and J lost 4 bases; unmatched junction nucleotides: 9. CDR3 coding DNA: TGTGCCGGAACCGGACAGGGGGCTGGCTATGGCTACACCTTC. Encoded protein: CAGTGQGAGYGYTF.

Comments on this clone: Within the sample, other DNA sequences also encode this same CDR3. CDR3 protein: CASRPQETQYF. DNA of the CDR3: TGTGCCAGCAGGCCGCAAGAGACCCAGTACTTC. The V call is TRBV7-9, the J call TRBJ2-5; no firm D call. Germline values: CDR1 SEHNR, CDR2 FQNEAQ (reference sequence). V was pared by 6 bases and J by 2 bases, with 4 bases between. This CDR3 region has 11 residues.

There are a few counts of this clone. The V call is TRBV2, the J call TRBJ1-2; D is uncertain. The CDR3 covers 12 residues. CDR1 is SNHLY, CDR2 FYNNEI, per germline. Deletions cut 4 bases from V and 7 bases from J, with 10 bases between. The CDR3 region has the DNA TGTGCCAGCAGTGTCCCAGCGAGTGGCTACACCTTC. Translation: CASSVPASGYTF.

The V call is TRBV9, the J call TRBJ2-1, with 8 bases fitting TRBD2. Germline CDR1 SGDLS, CDR2 YYNGEE. V dropped 4 bases and J dropped 1; count of bases not matched to a gene: 10. There are 17 residues in the CDR3. The CDR3 region has the DNA TGTGCCAGCAGCCCGACGGGGGCGGGAGGATCCTACAATGAGCAGTTCTTC. Protein product: CASSPTGAGGSYNEQFF. Complete variable domain (other parts from reference TRBV9 and TRBJ2-1): DSGVTQTPKHLITATGQRVTLRCSPRSGDLSVYWYQQSLDQGLQFLIQYYNGEERAKGNILERFSAQQFPDLHSELNLSSLELGDSALYFCASSPTGAGGSYNEQFFGPGTRLTVL.

The chain recombines TRBV4-2 with TRBJ2-5; TRBD1 matches 8 bases. J was trimmed by 2 bases and V by 5 bases; bases with no gene match: 10. Per the germline V gene, CDR1 is LGHNA and CDR2 is YNFKEQ. The CDR3 has 16 amino acids. CDR3 amino acids: CASSRDRGEGQETQYF. In DNA form, the CDR3 reads TGTGCCAGCAGCAGAGACAGGGGAGAGGGACAAGAGACCCAGTACTTC.

This chain connects TRBV5-1 to TRBJ2-2; possible D gene TRBD2, 5 bases. The CDR3 length is 16 residues. Germline CDR1 and CDR2: SGHRS and YFSETQ. V dropped 4 bases and J dropped 4 bases, with 17 bases sitting between them. The CDR3 loop reads CASSPAEAAITGELFF. The CDR3, as DNA: TGCGCCAGCAGCCCGGCGGAAGCGGCTATCACCGGGGAGCTGTTTTTT.

V and J are TRBV11-1 and TRBJ2-4; possibly TRBD1 for D (5 bases). Germline lookup yields CDR1 SGHAT and CDR2 FQDESV (reference sequence). V was cut by 4 bases and J by 4 bases, with 20 bases left in between. The CDR3 covers 17 residues. This chain's CDR3 is CASSSQIEGQFKNIQYF. In nucleotides, the CDR3 is TGTGCCAGCAGCTCGCAAATAGAAGGACAATTTAAAAACATTCAGTACTTC. Full variable domain (remainder filled in from reference TRBV11-1 and TRBJ2-4): EAEVAQSPRYKITEKSQAVAFWCDPISGHATLYWYRQILGQGPELLVQFQDESVVDDSQLPKDRFSAERLKGVDSTLKIQPAELGDSAMYLCASSSQIEGQFKNIQYFGAGTRLSVL.

By share, this clone ranks as medium-sized. The chain joins TRBV9 to TRBJ1-1; D not resolved. Germline CDR1 SGDLS, CDR2 YYNGEE. V was clipped by 0 bases and J by 3 bases, with 12 bases between them. The CDR3 is 15 amino acids. As DNA, the CDR3 is TGTGCCAGCAGCGTAGTTGAAAATCCCTACACTGAAGCTTTCTTT. Protein product: CASSVVENPYTEAFF.

CDR3 protein: CASSLGATPAPYGYTF. In nucleotides, the CDR3 is TGTGCCAGCAGCTTGGGGGCCACCCCAGCCCCTTATGGCTACACCTTC. V and J are TRBV5-6 and TRBJ1-2, with unresolved D. CDR3 length equals 16 residues. Per the germline V gene, CDR1 is SGHDT and CDR2 is YYEEEE. Trimming left V 0 bases short and J 5 bases short, with 17 bases between.

This chain uses TRBV25-1 with TRBJ2-3; D possibly matches TRBD1 or TRBD2 (6 bases each). This CDR3 region has 13 residues. The V and J ends lost 9 bases and 4 bases respectively, with 14 bases between them. In germline, CDR1 is MGHDK, CDR2 SYGVNS. DNA of the CDR3: TGTGCCAGTTCCCTGAGGGGGGCAGATACGCAGTATTTT. It is translated as CASSLRGADTQYF. Combining the CDR3 with reference TRBV25-1 and TRBJ2-3 gives the whole variable domain EADIYQTPRYLVIGTGKKITLECSQTMGHDKMYWYQQDPGMELHLIHYSYGVNSTEKGDLSSESTVSRIRTEHFPLTLESARPSHTSQYLCASSLRGADTQYFGPGTRLTVL.

The chain has TRBV11-2 and TRBJ2-3; D uncertain. Between the trimmed V and J ends, which lost 5 bases and 0 bases, there was a span of 9 bases. The germline gives CDR1 SGHAT, CDR2 FQNNGV. The CDR3 is 14 residues long. This CDR3 reads CASSHWRSTDTQYF. The CDR3 DNA reads TGTGCCAGCAGCCATTGGCGCAGCACAGATACGCAGTATTTT.

Comment on this clone: Other DNA sequences of this sample code for an identical CDR3. The rearrangement links TRBV5-1 to TRBJ2-7; no clear D gene. Trimming left V 2 bases short and J 2 bases short, with 5 bases between. Looked up from germline, CDR1 is SGHRS and CDR2 is YFSETQ. This CDR3 is 12 amino acids long. CDR3 amino acids: CASSLTPYEQYF. The CDR3 DNA follows: TGCGCCAGCAGCTTAACACCCTACGAGCAGTACTTC.

The chain couples TRBV4-2 to TRBJ2-1; no reliable D call. The germline CDR1 and CDR2 sequences are LGHNA and YNFKEQ. V shed 0 bases and J shed 2 bases, with 8 bases lying between them. The CDR3 covers 15 residues. The CDR3 DNA follows: TGTGCCAGCAGCCAAGATTTGAGAACCTACAATGAGCAGTTCTTC. Its protein product is CASSQDLRTYNEQFF.